These 27 T cell receptor beta chains originate from one sample sequenced in a study of shared clonotypes between healthy human individuals. Some clones are missing from TCRdb's copy, which holds only in-frame ones; the method was immunoSEQ multiplex PCR. The repertoire holds around 700,000 clones, with more than 70% as singletons. The sequenced material came from memory CD4+ T cells sorted from blood. Subset described: CD45RA-negative fraction. The origin of the receptors is a woman in her 30s in good health.

This rearrangement joins TRBV27 to TRBJ2-3, with 9 positions matching TRBD2. This CDR3 comprises 14 residues. Germline V gene data show CDR1 as MNHEY and CDR2 as SMNVEV (reference sequence). The trim removed 6 bases at V and 5 bases at J, leaving 6 bases unmatched. For the CDR3, the DNA is TGTGCCAGCAGATCGAGCGGGAGGAGAGATACGCAGTATTTT. Its translation: CASRSSGRRDTQYF.

This clone occurred a few times. The CDR3 DNA follows: TGTGCCAGCAGCTTCGGACAGGGGTATATCGAGCAGTACTTC. Translated: CASSFGQGYIEQYF. The rearrangement joins TRBV11-1 to TRBJ2-7, with 9 bases matching TRBD1. V lost 3 bases to trimming and J lost 6 bases; unmatched junction nucleotides: 6. The CDR3 is 14 residues long. The V gene's germline CDR1 is SGHAT and CDR2 FQDESV (reference sequence).

The chain combines TRBV27 with TRBJ1-1; a weak D match, TRBD1 (5 bases). The CDR3 runs 15 residues. The germline CDR1 and CDR2 sequences are MNHEY and SMNVEV (reference sequence). Trimming pared 5 bases from V and 3 bases from J, leaving 16 bases between. Written as DNA, the CDR3 is TGTGCCAGCAGTCCCAGAATAGGGGCGCACACTGAAGCTTTCTTT. Its protein is CASSPRIGAHTEAFF.

The chain is built from TRBV20-1 and TRBJ1-5, with D unresolved. CDR3 length: 11 residues. V lost 5 bases to trimming and J lost 3 bases, with 5 bases between them. The germline CDR1 and CDR2 sequences are DFQATT and SNEGSKA (reference sequence). Written as DNA, the CDR3 is TGCAGTGCTGGTATCAATCAGCCCCAGCATTTT. Protein: CSAGINQPQHF.

There are a few counts of this clone. This chain links TRBV6-1 with TRBJ2-5, with 13 bases matching TRBD2. After removal of 0 bases from V and 5 bases from J, the junction contained 3 bases not matched to a gene. There are 16 residues in the CDR3. Germline V gene lookup returns CDR1 MNHNS and CDR2 SASEGT. For the CDR3, the DNA is TGTGCCAGCAGTGAAGCGGGACTAGCGGGACTCGAGACCCAGTACTTC. It specifies CASSEAGLAGLETQYF.

The genes are TRBV5-6 and TRBJ1-4, with D tentatively TRBD1 (5 bases). Germline CDR1 SGHDT, CDR2 YYEEEE. V lost 0 bases and J 8 bases, leaving 11 bases between the germline ends. The CDR3 length is 14 residues. The CDR3 protein is CASSLEQGGEKLFF. The CDR3 DNA reads TGTGCCAGCAGCTTGGAGCAGGGCGGGGAAAAACTGTTTTTT. The complete variable domain, with remaining parts taken from reference TRBV5-6 and TRBJ1-4, reads DAGVTQSPTHLIKTRGQQVTLRCSPKSGHDTVSWYQQALGQGPQFIFQYYEEEERQRGNFPDRFSGHQFPNYSSELNVNALLLGDSALYLCASSLEQGGEKLFFGSGTQLSVL.

This clone has a handful of counts. This chain joins TRBV7-9 and TRBJ2-2, with a weak D call TRBD1 (6 bases). Germline CDR1 SEHNR, CDR2 FQNEAQ (reference sequence). V was cut by 3 bases and J by 0 bases, with 14 bases left in between. The CDR3 extends over 17 amino acids. The CDR3 spells CASSFWTATANTGELFF. Here the CDR3 DNA reads TGTGCCAGCAGCTTTTGGACAGCCACCGCGAACACCGGGGAGCTGTTTTTT.

This clone was observed a few times. The chain recombines TRBV6-1 with TRBJ1-5, with a weak D call TRBD1 (6 bases). With 7 bases removed from V and 5 bases from J, the gap between germline ends came to 15 bases. The germline gives CDR1 MNHNS, CDR2 SASEGT. This CDR3 is 14 amino acids long. CDR3 amino acids: CASIPGTTYQPQHF. The CDR3 DNA is TGTGCCAGCATACCCGGGACAACATATCAGCCCCAGCATTTT.

A note on this clone: This could be a read error, since a much larger clone is one nucleotide away. The chain employs TRBV9 and TRBJ2-2, with 14 bases identical to TRBD2. CDR1 is SGDLS, CDR2 YYNGEE, per germline. With 5 bases clipped from V and 4 bases from J, the junction kept 1 base outside the gene matches. The CDR3 is 15 amino acids. The CDR3 protein is CASRGTSGSTGELFF. The CDR3 bases are TGTGCCAGCAGGGGGACTAGCGGGAGCACCGGGGAGCTGTTTTTT.

This rearrangement joins TRBV21-1 to TRBJ2-5; TRBD2 was called by the table and not checked on the DNA. TRBV21-1 is labeled a pseudogene. This CDR3 contains 16 residues. The CDR3, as DNA: TGTGCCAGCAGCGGTTGTCTAGCTACACTTTCTGAGACCCAGTACTTC. Translation: CASSGCLATLSETQYF.

This clone was seen a handful of times. The CDR3 region is CASRGQGLSYEQYF. CDR3 in DNA: TGCGCCAGCAGAGGACAGGGACTCTCCTACGAGCAGTACTTC. The chain links TRBV5-1 to TRBJ2-7, with 8 bases lining up with TRBD1. Germline CDR1 SGHRS, CDR2 YFSETQ. The V segment lost 5 bases and the J segment 0 bases; nucleotides outside the gene matches: 4. This CDR3 spans 14 amino acids. Drawing the rest from reference TRBV5-1 and TRBJ2-7, the complete variable domain is KAGVTQTPRYLIKTRGQQVTLSCSPISGHRSVSWYQQTPGQGLQFLFEYFSETQRNKGNFPGRFSGRQFSNSRSEMNVSTLELGDSALYLCASRGQGLSYEQYFGPGTRLTVT.

This chain uses TRBV5-1 with TRBJ2-1, with TRBD2 matching over 10 bases. The CDR3 has 16 amino acids. With 0 bases clipped from V and 9 bases from J, the junction kept 9 bases outside the gene matches. CDR1 is SGHRS and CDR2 is YFSETQ in the germline V gene. CDR3 loop: CASSLASGRALSEQFF. In DNA, the CDR3 is TGCGCCAGCAGCTTGGCGAGCGGGAGGGCCCTCAGTGAGCAGTTCTTC.

The chain is built from TRBV2 and TRBJ2-2; TRBD2 matches 9 bases. J was trimmed by 6 bases and V by 6 bases; bases with no gene match: 11. CDR1 SNHLY and CDR2 FYNNEI come from the germline V gene. The CDR3 totals 16 residues. CDR3 sequence (DNA): TGTGCCAGCAGAGCGGGAGGCAGCCGTAACGCCGGGGAGCTGTTTTTT. Translated: CASRAGGSRNAGELFF.

This chain uses TRBV7-2 with TRBJ1-1; TRBD1 agrees at 8 bases. Germline V gene sequence: CDR1 SGHTA, CDR2 FQGNSA. The CDR3 is 16 residues long. The ends lost 3 bases at V and 0 bases at J; junction bases unmatched: 6. The CDR3 spells CASSFRTGLMNTEAFF. DNA of the CDR3: TGTGCCAGCAGCTTTCGGACAGGGCTCATGAACACTGAAGCTTTCTTT.

The chain recombines TRBV6-1 with TRBJ1-5; D is unresolved. Germline V CDR1 and CDR2: MNHNS, SASEGT. The length of the CDR3 is 14 residues. Deletions cut 4 bases from V and 4 bases from J, with 11 bases between. The CDR3 is CASSVDGLNQPQHF. CDR3 coding DNA: TGTGCCAGCAGTGTGGACGGATTAAATCAGCCCCAGCATTTT.

The V and J genes are TRBV15 and TRBJ1-3; D is perhaps TRBD1 (5 bases). V lost 6 bases to trimming and J lost 6 bases, with 12 bases between them. The CDR3 totals 13 residues. The germline V gene has CDR1 LNHNV and CDR2 YYDKDF (reference sequence). CDR3 sequence reads: CATSSWGVNTIYF. For the CDR3, the DNA is TGTGCCACCAGTTCATGGGGCGTAAACACCATATATTTT.

The table lists this clone with many counts. The chain recombines TRBV18 with TRBJ1-1, with D uncertain. The CDR3 length is 14 residues. Germline V gene data show CDR1 as KGHSH and CDR2 as LQKENI. The germline V and J ends were trimmed by 2 bases and 1 base, with 8 bases remaining between them. The CDR3 sequence: CASSPTTANTEAFF. The CDR3 DNA reads as TGTGCCAGCTCACCAACAACAGCGAACACTGAAGCTTTCTTT.

The chain carries TRBV7-2 and TRBJ2-3; either TRBD1 or TRBD2 may supply D (6 bases each). V lost 2 bases, J lost 1 base, and 13 bases lay in between. CDR3 length: 16 residues. Germline V lookup: CDR1 SGHTA, CDR2 FQGNSA. The DNA for the CDR3 is TGTGCCAGCAGCTTATCGTGGAGGGGGGGCACAGATACGCAGTATTTT. This gives the protein CASSLSWRGGTDTQYF. The whole variable domain, remainder taken from reference TRBV7-2 and TRBJ2-3, is GAGVSQSPSNKVTEKGKDVELRCDPISGHTALYWYRQSLGQGLEFLIYFQGNSAPDKSGLPSDRFSAERTGGSVSTLTIQRTQQEDSAVYLCASSLSWRGGTDTQYFGPGTRLTVL.

CDR3 coding DNA: TGTGCCATCAGTGATACGGGGGCAACTAATGAAAAACTGTTTTTT. Protein product: CAISDTGATNEKLFF. This rearrangement joins TRBV10-3 to TRBJ1-4, with D possibly being TRBD1 (5 bases). This CDR3 spans 15 amino acids. Germline CDR1 and CDR2: ENHRY and SYGVKD. Trimming cost V 3 bases and J 0 bases, with 8 bases left between them.

The V and J genes are TRBV18 and TRBJ2-2; 14 bases map to TRBD2. The V gene's germline CDR1 is KGHSH and CDR2 LQKENI. The junction had 6 bases not matched to a gene; V was cut back by 6 bases and J by 0 bases. This CDR3 is 18 amino acids long. CDR3 coding DNA: TGTGCCAGCTCGCGGACTAGCGGGAGGATTGCGAACACCGGGGAGCTGTTTTTT. Protein product: CASSRTSGRIANTGELFF.

A few counts support this clone. This rearrangement joins TRBV27 to TRBJ2-7, with D possibly TRBD2 on 6 matching bases. The V gene lost 6 bases and the J gene lost 3 bases, with 15 bases spanning the gap. CDR1 is MNHEY, CDR2 SMNVEV, per germline (reference sequence). The length of the CDR3 is 14 residues. The CDR3 here is CASRRDSSFYEQYF. For the CDR3, the DNA is TGTGCCAGCAGGCGGGACTCCAGTTTCTACGAGCAGTACTTC.

The CDR3 is CASSPTGINYEQYF. As DNA, the CDR3 is TGTGCCAGCTCACCAACCGGGATAAACTACGAGCAGTACTTC. The genes are TRBV18 and TRBJ2-7, with D possibly being TRBD2 (5 bases). Trimming stripped 2 bases from V and 3 bases from J, with 11 bases between. Germline V gene lookup returns CDR1 KGHSH and CDR2 LQKENI. The length of the CDR3 is 14 residues.

V is TRBV5-6 and J is TRBJ2-1, with TRBD1 identical over 8 bases. CDR1 and CDR2 (germline): SGHDT, YYEEEE. V shed 3 bases and J 7 bases; nucleotides not matched to a gene: 9. This CDR3 is built from 15 residues. This CDR3 is CASSSPRTGWNEQFF. The CDR3, as DNA: TGTGCCAGCAGCTCCCCCCGGACAGGGTGGAATGAGCAGTTCTTC.

This clone was found a few times. The chain uses TRBV30 and TRBJ1-5; no clear D. V was cut by 5 bases and J by 3 bases, with 14 bases left in between. Germline loops: CDR1 GTSNPN, CDR2 SVGIG (reference sequence). This CDR3 has 14 residues. The CDR3 region is CAWSLPGDNQPQHF. DNA of the CDR3: TGTGCCTGGTCCCTGCCAGGAGACAATCAGCCCCAGCATTTT.

V and J are TRBV27 and TRBJ2-7; the D gene is possibly TRBD2 (6 bases). Per germline, CDR1 MNHEY and CDR2 SMNVEV (reference sequence). The CDR3 loop spans 17 amino acids. The V gene lost 6 bases and the J gene lost 4 bases, with 25 bases spanning the gap. CDR3 bases: TGTGCCAGCAGCGCGTCAAAGGCGGCGGGAAGCCCGTACGAGCAGTACTTC. Protein: CASSASKAAGSPYEQYF.

The V gene is TRBV29-1, the J gene TRBJ1-1; D call uncertain. Trimming took 4 bases from V and 1 from J, leaving 7 bases between them. Germline CDR1 is SQVTM and CDR2 is ANQGSEA. The CDR3 has 12 residues. The CDR3 sequence: CSVVSRNTEAFF. The CDR3 DNA follows: TGCAGCGTTGTATCACGGAACACTGAAGCTTTCTTT.

This clone was detected a few times. The rearrangement uses TRBV9 and TRBJ2-2; 8 bases are a match to TRBD1. Germline trimming cut 4 bases from V and 0 bases from J; bases unmatched to any gene: 8. CDR3 length: 17 amino acids. Germline CDR1 is SGDLS and CDR2 is YYNGEE. CDR3 sequence reads: CASSRDRLFANTGELFF. The CDR3 region has the DNA TGTGCCAGCAGCAGGGACAGGCTGTTCGCGAACACCGGGGAGCTGTTTTTT. Full variable domain (remainder filled in from reference TRBV9 and TRBJ2-2): DSGVTQTPKHLITATGQRVTLRCSPRSGDLSVYWYQQSLDQGLQFLIQYYNGEERAKGNILERFSAQQFPDLHSELNLSSLELGDSALYFCASSRDRLFANTGELFFGEGSRLTVL.